These 29 T cell receptor beta chains were sequenced from one sample in a study of identical twins. TCRdb reanalysed the 5' RACE reads using MiXCR and keeps one entry per CDR3 protein. The data show 410,000 or so distinct CDR3 sequences, less than 20% seen once. Material: naive T cells sorted from blood. The receptors were sampled from a man aged 50-59 years in good health.

This clonotype was seen many times. This chain joins TRBV6-2 or TRBV6-3 and TRBJ2-1, with a possible D match to TRBD2 (5 bases). Germline CDR1 reads MNHEY; CDR2 reads SVGEGT. With 6 bases removed from V and 7 bases from J, the gap between germline ends came to 10 bases. The CDR3 spans 12 residues. The DNA of the CDR3 is TGTGCCAGCAGGAGAGGGCTGAATGAGCAGTTCTTC. Encoded protein: CASRRGLNEQFF.

This clonotype was detected a few times. The chain carries TRBV11-1 and TRBJ2-4; D could derive from TRBD1 or TRBD2 (5 bases each). Germline V gives CDR1 SGHAT, CDR2 FQDESV (reference sequence). The CDR3 consists of 19 residues. Deletions cut 5 bases from V and 0 bases from J, with 23 bases between. CDR3 bases: TGTGCCAGCAGCCCAATGGGGGACGGACAAATGCTAGCCAAAAACATTCAGTACTTC. This codes for CASSPMGDGQMLAKNIQYF.

The sample holds many counts of this clonotype. The chain employs TRBV12-3 or TRBV12-4 and TRBJ1-1; no clear D gene. Trimming took 5 bases from V and 10 from J, leaving 14 bases between them. CDR3 size: 12 residues. In nucleotides, the CDR3 is TGTGCCAGCAGTCGCTCGCGGGGTATAGCTTTCTTT. This encodes CASSRSRGIAFF.

The V and J genes are TRBV4-3 and TRBJ2-3; 10 bases match TRBD2. The CDR3 has 16 residues. CDR1 is LGHNA, CDR2 YSLEER, per germline. V lost 0 bases, J lost 5 bases, and 5 bases stayed unmatched. Here the CDR3 reads CASSQDLAGVRDTQYF. For the CDR3, the DNA is TGCGCCAGCAGCCAAGATCTAGCGGGGGTTAGAGATACGCAGTATTTT.

As to this clonotype: One end of the junction is discordant with germline, which a read error may explain. The chain couples TRBV7-8 to TRBJ2-7, with no clear D. CDR3 length equals 11 residues. Germline V CDR1 and CDR2: SGHVS, FQNEAQ. CDR3 sequence reads: CASSLGGALNF. DNA for the CDR3: TGTGCCAGCAGCTTAGGCGGAGCCCTGAACTTC.

This clonotype was detected only a few times. The rearrangement uses TRBV19 and TRBJ2-1; 10 nucleotides line up with TRBD2. The CDR3 covers 16 residues. Germline V gene lookup returns CDR1 LNHDA and CDR2 SQIVND (reference sequence). V was clipped by 10 bases and J by 4 bases; unmatched bases: 13. The chain's CDR3 is CATSRVAGGIYNEQFF. The CDR3 DNA is TGTGCCACCAGTCGAGTAGCGGGAGGCATTTACAATGAGCAGTTCTTC.

This clonotype was seen a single time. This chain connects TRBV5-6 to TRBJ2-3; D is undetermined. This CDR3 region has 14 residues. With 6 bases removed from V and 4 bases from J, the gap between germline ends came to 15 bases. CDR1 is SGHDT, CDR2 YYEEEE, per germline. CDR3 nucleotide sequence: TGTGCCAGCACCACTATGGATATCCCAGATACGCAGTATTTT. Translation gives CASTTMDIPDTQYF.

This clonotype was observed many times. The CDR3 loop reads CASGTGGPYGYTF. DNA of the CDR3: TGTGCCAGCGGGACAGGGGGGCCCTATGGCTACACCTTC. J is TRBJ1-2 and V is TRBV6-1; 11 nucleotides align to TRBD1. The CDR3 is made up of 13 amino acids. Trimming took 8 bases from V and 4 from J; bases not matched to a gene: 3. From germline, CDR1 is MNHNS and CDR2 SASEGT.

V and J are TRBV28 and TRBJ1-2; 10 bases agree with TRBD1. CDR3 length equals 20 residues. Trimming at V came to 4 bases and at J to 5 bases, leaving 22 bases not matched to a gene. In germline, CDR1 is MDHEN, CDR2 SYDVKM. The CDR3 coding sequence is TGTGCCAGCAGTTACTTAGGGGTTACATGGGACAGGGGTAAGGAGTATGGCTACACCTTC. Translated: CASSYLGVTWDRGKEYGYTF.

The rearrangement joins TRBV5-1 to TRBJ1-3; D remains unclear. This CDR3 is 16 amino acids long. Germline V gives CDR1 SGHRS, CDR2 YFSETQ. Trimming cost V 4 bases and J 0 bases, with 14 bases left between them. The CDR3 DNA reads TGCGCCAGCAGCAAGGGCGTGGGGAACTCTGGAAACACCATATATTTT. As protein: CASSKGVGNSGNTIYF.

The rearrangement uses TRBV7-8 and TRBJ2-6; no definite D call. The CDR3 loop spans 16 amino acids. CDR1 and CDR2 (germline): SGHVS, FQNEAQ. V lost 1 base and J 0 bases, leaving 7 bases between the germline ends. CDR3 region: CASSLVFFSGANVLTF. In nucleotides, the CDR3 is TGTGCCAGCAGCTTAGTATTTTTCTCTGGGGCCAACGTCCTGACTTTC.

This clonotype came up a few times. The chain is built from TRBV7-6 and TRBJ2-3; a weak D match, TRBD2 (7 bases). V lost 5 bases to trimming and J lost 0 bases, with 12 bases between them. The CDR3 has 15 amino acids. Germline-derived CDR1 and CDR2 are SGHVS and FNYEAQ. The CDR3 DNA reads TGTGCCAGCAGCCGGCCGGGGGGCAGCACAGATACGCAGTATTTT. Translating gives CASSRPGGSTDTQYF.

This clonotype showed up many times. This chain uses TRBV5-6 with TRBJ2-7; D is possibly TRBD2 (6 bases). The V gene lost 4 bases and the J gene lost 0 bases, with 14 bases spanning the gap. The germline V gene has CDR1 SGHDT and CDR2 YYEEEE. The length of the CDR3 is 15 residues. The CDR3 region is CASSARDSFSYEQYF. Here the CDR3 DNA reads TGTGCCAGCAGCGCCCGGGACTCCTTCTCCTACGAGCAGTACTTC. Looking up the rest from reference TRBV5-6 and TRBJ2-7 gives the full variable domain: DAGVTQSPTHLIKTRGQQVTLRCSPKSGHDTVSWYQQALGQGPQFIFQYYEEEERQRGNFPDRFSGHQFPNYSSELNVNALLLGDSALYLCASSARDSFSYEQYFGPGTRLTVT.

The chain employs TRBV24-1 and TRBJ2-1; 9 bases map to TRBD1. Unmatched junction bases numbered 3, after V lost 5 bases and J lost 2 bases. CDR1 is KGHDR and CDR2 is SFDVKD in the germline V gene. CDR3 length: 15 residues. The CDR3 here is CATSATGGPYNEQFF. The CDR3, as DNA: TGTGCCACCAGTGCCACAGGGGGCCCCTACAATGAGCAGTTCTTC.

This clonotype has a count of ten or more. This sequence joins TRBV7-2 and TRBJ2-7, with D tentatively TRBD2 (6 bases). The germline V gene has CDR1 SGHTA and CDR2 FQGNSA. Trimming stripped 5 bases from V and 4 bases from J, with 18 bases between. The CDR3 length is 15 residues. CDR3 amino acids: CASSAMLSGGYEQYF. CDR3 DNA sequence: TGTGCCAGCAGCGCTATGTTATCCGGGGGATACGAGCAGTACTTC.

This clonotype was seen repeatedly, ten times or more. The V and J genes are TRBV29-1 and TRBJ2-1; TRBD2 is a possible D gene (5 bases). The CDR3 is made up of 13 amino acids. Trimming took 3 bases from V and 8 from J, leaving 14 bases between them. The germline CDR1 and CDR2 sequences are SQVTM and ANQGSEA. The DNA of the CDR3 is TGCAGCGTTGAGTTCCGGGGTCGTTATGAGCAGTTCTTC. Amino acids: CSVEFRGRYEQFF.

This clonotype was seen a few times. The chain has TRBV12-3 or TRBV12-4 and TRBJ2-7, with D possibly being TRBD1 or TRBD2 (7 bases each). V was cut by 2 bases and J by 3 bases, with 14 bases left in between. The CDR3 contains 15 residues. DNA for the CDR3: TGTGCCAGCAGTTTAAGGTCCAGGGGGGGCTACGAGCAGTACTTC. It is translated as CASSLRSRGGYEQYF.

The rearrangement links TRBV20-1 to TRBJ2-5; D tentatively reads TRBD1 or TRBD2 (6 bases each). The V and J ends lost 2 bases and 2 bases respectively, with 18 bases between them. Germline lookup yields CDR1 DFQATT and CDR2 SNEGSKA (reference sequence). This CDR3 is 16 amino acids long. DNA of the CDR3: TGCAGTGCTAGAAGGGGGGTCGGGGGCCTTCAAGAGACCCAGTACTTC. Amino acid sequence: CSARRGVGGLQETQYF.

This clonotype was seen only a few times. The rearrangement links TRBV18 to TRBJ2-3; the D gene is possibly TRBD1 (6 bases). The CDR3 loop spans 14 amino acids. Germline V lookup: CDR1 KGHSH, CDR2 LQKENI. Trimming stripped 6 bases from V and 4 bases from J, with 14 bases between. CDR3 amino acids: CASSDRQASDTQYF. DNA for the CDR3: TGTGCCAGCTCTGACAGACAGGCCTCAGATACGCAGTATTTT.

This clonotype appeared a single time. The CDR3 here is CASSLAGGIAKNIQYF. The CDR3, as DNA: TGTGCCAGCAGTTTAGCTGGGGGGATAGCCAAAAACATTCAGTACTTC. This chain joins TRBV12-3 or TRBV12-4 and TRBJ2-4; perhaps TRBD2 as D (6 bases). Trimming left V 0 bases short and J 0 bases short, with 9 bases between. The CDR3 consists of 16 residues.

This clonotype was seen a few times. This rearrangement joins TRBV7-2 to TRBJ1-2; D call uncertain. Between the trimmed V and J ends, which lost 2 bases and 8 bases, there was a span of 12 bases. The CDR3 is 13 residues long. The germline gives CDR1 SGHTA, CDR2 FQGNSA. The CDR3 is CASSLSPVDGYTF. The CDR3 DNA reads TGTGCCAGCAGCTTATCACCCGTCGACGGCTACACCTTC.

This rearrangement joins TRBV20-1 to TRBJ2-1; a possible D gene is TRBD2 (5 bases). V was cut by 0 bases and J by 4 bases, with 16 bases left in between. The CDR3 covers 16 residues. Germline loops: CDR1 DFQATT, CDR2 SNEGSKA (reference sequence). CDR3 region: CSARDQAGIVYNEQFF. The CDR3 DNA follows: TGCAGTGCTAGAGATCAGGCCGGGATCGTGTACAATGAGCAGTTCTTC.

This clonotype was detected a few times. The rearrangement uses TRBV20-1 and TRBJ2-5; 7 bases match TRBD2. CDR1 DFQATT and CDR2 SNEGSKA come from the germline V gene (reference sequence). CDR3 length: 12 residues. With 6 bases clipped from V and 4 bases from J, the junction kept 5 bases outside the gene matches. The CDR3 reads CSAELARETQYF. The CDR3 coding sequence is TGCAGTGCGGAACTAGCGAGAGAGACCCAGTACTTC.

The chain combines TRBV25-1 with TRBJ2-5; D might be TRBD1 (5 bases). With 5 bases removed from V and 7 bases from J, the gap between germline ends came to 5 bases. Germline CDR1 MGHDK, CDR2 SYGVNS. This CDR3 has 10 residues. DNA for the CDR3: TGTGCCAGCAGTCAGGGGACCCAGTACTTC. Its translation: CASSQGTQYF.

This clonotype was counted ten times or more. The DNA for the CDR3 is TGTGCCAGCAGACGCACGACGGGGACAGTGGGGACTTTCTTT. Protein product: CASRRTTGTVGTFF. The chain has TRBV6-2 or TRBV6-3 and TRBJ1-1; 7 bases align to TRBD1. This CDR3 is 14 amino acids long. V shed 6 bases and J 12 bases; nucleotides not matched to a gene: 16. Germline V CDR1 and CDR2: MNHEY, SVGEGT.

The gene calls are TRBV29-1 and TRBJ2-3; unclear D gene. Trimming removed 2 bases at V and 6 bases at J, with 6 bases between. Germline CDR1 and CDR2: SQVTM and ANQGSEA. This CDR3 spans 11 amino acids. The CDR3 DNA reads as TGCAGCGTTGAAACCTGGGATACGCAGTATTTT. The encoded protein is CSVETWDTQYF.

The gene calls are TRBV14 and TRBJ2-7, with D maybe TRBD1 (6 bases). The CDR3 length is 13 residues. Germline-derived CDR1 and CDR2 are SGHDN and FVKESK. Trimming removed 8 bases at V and 3 bases at J, with 14 bases between. CDR3 coding DNA: TGTGCCAGCCGGGACACCGGCGGCTACGAGCAGTACTTC. Its protein is CASRDTGGYEQYF. The whole variable domain, filled in from reference TRBV14 and TRBJ2-7, reads EAGVTQFPSHSVIEKGQTVTLRCDPISGHDNLYWYRRVMGKEIKFLLHFVKESKQDESGMPNNRFLAERTGGTYSTLKVQPAELEDSGVYFCASRDTGGYEQYFGPGTRLTVT.

This chain uses TRBV7-2 with TRBJ2-5; D call uncertain. With 5 bases removed from V and 5 bases from J, the gap between germline ends came to 18 bases. From germline, CDR1 is SGHTA and CDR2 FQGNSA. The CDR3 has 15 residues. CDR3: CASSPNPQAPETQYF. CDR3 coding DNA: TGTGCCAGCAGCCCCAACCCCCAGGCGCCCGAGACCCAGTACTTC.

This clonotype has a count of ten or more. The chain joins TRBV29-1 to TRBJ2-7; 11 bases fit TRBD2. Trimming took 7 bases from V and 3 from J; bases not matched to a gene: 5. The CDR3 is 13 amino acids. From germline, CDR1 is SQVTM and CDR2 ANQGSEA. The CDR3 spells CSGQLAGDYEQYF. CDR3 DNA sequence: TGCAGCGGCCAACTAGCGGGAGACTACGAGCAGTACTTC.